A single sample gave rise to the 2 T cell receptor beta chains below, sequenced in a study of Graves' ophthalmopathy and Graves' hyperthyroidism. The authors amplified TCR beta CDR3 regions, and they did so from RNA transcripts for repertoire sequencing. The authors performed first-round RT-PCR with HTBI primers and then a second-round multiplex PCR. MiXCR was run by TCRdb on the multiplex PCR reads, yielding one entry per CDR3 protein. This table has approximately 380,000 distinct CDR3 sequences, roughly 21% appearing once. The sequenced material came from peripheral blood. These receptors were obtained from a woman under 30 with stable Graves' hyperthyroidism.

The chain uses TRBV6-5 and TRBJ2-5; D remains unclear. The germline V gene encodes CDR1 MNHEY and CDR2 SVGAGI. With 2 bases removed from V and 6 bases from J, the gap between germline ends came to 13 bases. The CDR3 consists of 14 residues. CDR3 DNA sequence: TGTGCCAGCAGTTACAACACCCATCCAAAGACCCAGTACTTC. It yields the protein CASSYNTHPKTQYF.

This clonotype appeared many times. This chain links TRBV20-1 with TRBJ1-5; TRBD1 matches 9 bases. Trimming at V came to 3 bases and at J to 1 base, leaving 13 bases not matched to a gene. Germline V lookup: CDR1 DFQATT, CDR2 SNEGSKA (reference sequence). The CDR3 has 18 amino acids. The chain's CDR3 is CSARIRDRDGLSNQPQHF. DNA of the CDR3: TGCAGTGCTAGGATTCGGGACAGGGATGGTCTGAGCAATCAGCCCCAGCATTTT.